This note documents a single T cell receptor (beta chain) sequence. This sample was taken from a study of blood T cell repertoires in COVID-19. Study information: Samples taken during acute and convalescent COVID-19 were collected in the United States, Italy and Spain. The analysed material was cDNA or gDNA that came from T cells, B-cell-depleted T cells, or PBMCs.

The germline V gene encodes CDR1 MDHEN and CDR2 SYDVKM. The CDR3 covers 15 residues. Trimming took 5 bases from V and 9 from J; bases not matched to a gene: 8. Original processing notes: Amplification of reference gene primers was used by the study to estimate nucleated cell counts. Method: immunoSEQ multiplex PCR; TCRdb's copy keeps in-frame clones and lacks some. The D gene and trimming were derived from the DNA, and the V and J assignments and clone size from that table. The sample has 200,000 to 250,000 clones; almost 90% are singletons. The origin of this receptor is an elderly man with acute or convalescent COVID-19. Sequencing input: peripheral blood. The genes are TRBV28 and TRBJ2-1; TRBD2 agrees at 12 bases. DNA of the CDR3: TGTGCCAGCAGTGTGACTAGCGGGAGTTACCCTGAGCAGTTCTTC. Translated, it gives CASSVTSGSYPEQFF.